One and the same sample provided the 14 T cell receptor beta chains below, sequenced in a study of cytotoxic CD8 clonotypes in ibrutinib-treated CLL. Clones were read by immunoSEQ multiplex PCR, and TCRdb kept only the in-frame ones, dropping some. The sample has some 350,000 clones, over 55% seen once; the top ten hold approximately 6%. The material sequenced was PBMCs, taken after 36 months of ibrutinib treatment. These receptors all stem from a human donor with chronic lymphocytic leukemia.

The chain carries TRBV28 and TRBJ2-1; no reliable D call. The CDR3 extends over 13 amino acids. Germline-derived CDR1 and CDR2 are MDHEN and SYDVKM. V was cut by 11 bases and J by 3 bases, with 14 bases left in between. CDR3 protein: CAARTELYNEQFF. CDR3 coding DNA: TGTGCCGCCCGTACAGAACTCTACAATGAGCAGTTCTTC.

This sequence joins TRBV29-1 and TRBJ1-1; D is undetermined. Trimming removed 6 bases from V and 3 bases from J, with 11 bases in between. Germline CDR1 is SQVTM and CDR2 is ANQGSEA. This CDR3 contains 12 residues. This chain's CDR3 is CSVGWAHTEAFF. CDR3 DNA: TGCAGCGTGGGGTGGGCACACACTGAAGCTTTCTTT.

CDR3 coding DNA: TGTGCCAGCAGGGGAGCCTCTGGAAACACCATATATTTT. This translates into CASRGASGNTIYF. The J gene is TRBJ1-3, the V gene TRBV6-5, with D hard to call. Trimming took 6 bases from V and 0 from J, leaving 6 bases between them. The CDR3 has 13 residues. The germline gives CDR1 MNHEY, CDR2 SVGAGI.

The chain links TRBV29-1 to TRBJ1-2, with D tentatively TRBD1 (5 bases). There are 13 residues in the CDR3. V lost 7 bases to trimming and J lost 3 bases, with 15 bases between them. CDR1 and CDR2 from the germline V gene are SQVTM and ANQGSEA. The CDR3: CSASRRGDYGYTF. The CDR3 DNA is TGCAGCGCCAGTAGGAGGGGAGACTATGGCTACACCTTC.

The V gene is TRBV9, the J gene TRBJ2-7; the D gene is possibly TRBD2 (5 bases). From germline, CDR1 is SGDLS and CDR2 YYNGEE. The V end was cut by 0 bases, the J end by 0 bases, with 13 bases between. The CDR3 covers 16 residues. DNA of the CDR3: TGTGCCAGCAGCGTAGCTCCCGGGGTCGGCTCCTACGAGCAGTACTTC. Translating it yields CASSVAPGVGSYEQYF. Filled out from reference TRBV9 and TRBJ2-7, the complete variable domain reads DSGVTQTPKHLITATGQRVTLRCSPRSGDLSVYWYQQSLDQGLQFLIQYYNGEERAKGNILERFSAQQFPDLHSELNLSSLELGDSALYFCASSVAPGVGSYEQYFGPGTRLTVT.

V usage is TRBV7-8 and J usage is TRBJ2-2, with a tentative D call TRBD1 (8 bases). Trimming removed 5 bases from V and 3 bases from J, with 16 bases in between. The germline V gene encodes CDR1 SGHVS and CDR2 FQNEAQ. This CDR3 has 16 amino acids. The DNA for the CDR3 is TGTGCCAGCAGCGATCACAGGGGGGGCTACACCGGGGAGCTGTTTTTT. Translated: CASSDHRGGYTGELFF.

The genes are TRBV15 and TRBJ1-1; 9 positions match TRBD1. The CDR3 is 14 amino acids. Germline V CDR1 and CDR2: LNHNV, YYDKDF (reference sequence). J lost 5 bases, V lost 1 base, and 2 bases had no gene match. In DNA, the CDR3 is TGTGCCACCAGCAGAGGTGGGACAGGGACTGAAGCTTTCTTT. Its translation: CATSRGGTGTEAFF. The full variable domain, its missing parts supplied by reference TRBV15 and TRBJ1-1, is DAMVIQNPRYQVTQFGKPVTLSCSQTLNHNVMYWYQQKSSQAPKLLFHYYDKDFNNEADTPDNFQSRRPNTSFCFLDIRSPGLGDTAMYLCATSRGGTGTEAFFGQGTRLTVV.

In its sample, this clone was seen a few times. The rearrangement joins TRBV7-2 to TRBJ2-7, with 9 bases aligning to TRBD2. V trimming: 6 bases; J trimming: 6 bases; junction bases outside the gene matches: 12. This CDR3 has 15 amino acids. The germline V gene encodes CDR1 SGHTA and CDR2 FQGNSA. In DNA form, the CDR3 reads TGTGCCAGCAGACCGGGGGCTAGCGGGGTGGGCGAGCAGTACTTC. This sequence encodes CASRPGASGVGEQYF.

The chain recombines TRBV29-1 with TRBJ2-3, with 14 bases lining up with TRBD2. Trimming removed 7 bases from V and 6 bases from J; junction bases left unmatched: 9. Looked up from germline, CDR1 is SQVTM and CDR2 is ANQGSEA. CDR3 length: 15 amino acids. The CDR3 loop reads CSGGTSGGFGDTQYF. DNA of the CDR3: TGCAGCGGCGGGACTAGCGGGGGTTTTGGTGATACGCAGTATTTT.

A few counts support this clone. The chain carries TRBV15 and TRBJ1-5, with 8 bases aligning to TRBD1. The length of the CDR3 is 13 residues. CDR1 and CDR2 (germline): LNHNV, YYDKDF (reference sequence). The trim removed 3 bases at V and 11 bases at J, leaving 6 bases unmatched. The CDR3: CATSRIRQGTQHF. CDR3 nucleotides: TGTGCCACCAGCAGGATACGACAGGGGACCCAGCATTTT.

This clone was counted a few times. DNA for the CDR3: TGTGCCAGTACCTTTGGGGACAGGGGCGACTATGGCTACACCTTC. This encodes CASTFGDRGDYGYTF. The chain employs TRBV19 and TRBJ1-2, with TRBD1 identical over 10 bases. The CDR3 totals 15 residues. Per the germline V gene, CDR1 is LNHDA and CDR2 is SQIVND (reference sequence). After removal of 7 bases from V and 3 bases from J, the junction contained 8 bases not matched to a gene.

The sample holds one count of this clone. The CDR3 is CASSEAGLVQETQYF. DNA of the CDR3: TGTGCCAGCAGCGAAGCAGGACTAGTACAAGAGACCCAGTACTTC. The V call is TRBV7-9, the J call TRBJ2-5, with 7 bases that match TRBD2. The CDR3 has 15 amino acids. V gave up 5 bases and J gave up 2 bases; unmatched junction bases: 8. Germline V gene sequence: CDR1 SEHNR, CDR2 FQNEAQ (reference sequence).

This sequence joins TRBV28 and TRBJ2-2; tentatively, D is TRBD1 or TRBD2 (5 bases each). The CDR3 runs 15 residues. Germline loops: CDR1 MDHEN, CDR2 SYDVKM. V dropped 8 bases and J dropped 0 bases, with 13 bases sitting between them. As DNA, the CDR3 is TGTGCCAGCGATTCCGGGACGGCGAACACCGGGGAGCTGTTTTTT. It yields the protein CASDSGTANTGELFF.

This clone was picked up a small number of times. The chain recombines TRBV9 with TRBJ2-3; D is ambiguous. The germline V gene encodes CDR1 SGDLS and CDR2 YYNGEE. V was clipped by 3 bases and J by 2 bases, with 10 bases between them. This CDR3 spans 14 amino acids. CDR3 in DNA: TGTGCCAGCAGCGCTATTAACCCCACAGATACGCAGTATTTT. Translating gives CASSAINPTDTQYF.